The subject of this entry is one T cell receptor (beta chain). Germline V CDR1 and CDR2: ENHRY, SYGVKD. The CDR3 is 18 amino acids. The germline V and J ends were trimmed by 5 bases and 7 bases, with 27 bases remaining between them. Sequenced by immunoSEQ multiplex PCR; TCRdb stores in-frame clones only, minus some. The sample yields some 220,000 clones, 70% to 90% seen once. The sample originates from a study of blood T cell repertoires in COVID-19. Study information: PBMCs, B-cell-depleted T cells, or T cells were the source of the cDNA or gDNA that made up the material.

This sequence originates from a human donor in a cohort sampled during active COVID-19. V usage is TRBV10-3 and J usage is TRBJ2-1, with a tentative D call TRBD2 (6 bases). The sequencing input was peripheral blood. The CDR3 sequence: CAISRQSGSMGGLNEQFF. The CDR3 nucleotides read TGTGCCATCAGTCGGCAGAGTGGGAGCATGGGAGGCTTGAATGAGCAGTTCTTC.